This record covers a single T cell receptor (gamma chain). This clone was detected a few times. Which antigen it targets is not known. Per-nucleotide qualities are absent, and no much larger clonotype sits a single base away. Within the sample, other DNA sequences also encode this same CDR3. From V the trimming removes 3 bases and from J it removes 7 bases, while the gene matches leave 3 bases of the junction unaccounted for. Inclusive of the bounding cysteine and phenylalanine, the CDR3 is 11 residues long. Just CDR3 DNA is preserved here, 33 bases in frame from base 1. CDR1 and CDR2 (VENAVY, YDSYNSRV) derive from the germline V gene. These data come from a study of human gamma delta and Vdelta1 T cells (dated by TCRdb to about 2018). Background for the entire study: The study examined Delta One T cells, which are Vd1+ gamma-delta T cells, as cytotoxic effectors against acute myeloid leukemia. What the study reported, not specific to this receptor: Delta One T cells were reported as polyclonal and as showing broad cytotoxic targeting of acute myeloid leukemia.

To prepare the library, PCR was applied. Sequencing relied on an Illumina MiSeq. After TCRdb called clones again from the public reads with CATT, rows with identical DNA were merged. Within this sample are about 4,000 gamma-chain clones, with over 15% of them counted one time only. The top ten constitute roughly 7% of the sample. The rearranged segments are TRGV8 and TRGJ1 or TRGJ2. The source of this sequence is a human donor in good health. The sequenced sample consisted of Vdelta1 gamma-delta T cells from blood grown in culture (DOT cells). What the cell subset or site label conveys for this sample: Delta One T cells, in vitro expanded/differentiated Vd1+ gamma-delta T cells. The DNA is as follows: TGTGCCACCTGGGATGGGTATAAGAAACTCTTT. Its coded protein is CATWDGYKKLF.